One and the same sample provided the 28 T cell receptor beta chains below, sequenced in a study of post-analysis software for immune sequencing data. TCR beta libraries were prepared from cDNA with unique molecular identifiers. From the PCR reads, TCRdb called clonotypes with MiXCR, one entry per CDR3 protein. The table has around 160,000 distinct CDR3 sequences, roughly 34% seen once. Specimen: blood, collected after autologous hematopoietic stem cell transplantation. Receptors were obtained from a girl between 5 and 17 years old with multiple sclerosis.

This clonotype has ten or more counts. The chain recombines TRBV10-3 with TRBJ2-2, with 9 bases identical to TRBD1. Looked up from germline, CDR1 is ENHRY and CDR2 is SYGVKD. J gave up 5 bases and V 10 bases, and 8 bases lay outside the gene matches. The CDR3 contains 14 residues. CDR3 sequence (DNA): TGTGCCACAAGGACAGGGGCTAGAACCGGGGAGCTGTTTTTT. Translated: CATRTGARTGELFF.

Comment on this clonotype: A read error may produce the germline difference seen at one junction end. The chain joins TRBV20-1 to TRBJ2-3; 8 bases match TRBD1. Germline CDR1 DFQATT, CDR2 SNEGSKA (reference sequence). The CDR3 consists of 16 residues. The CDR3 is CSARDPRAGGVDAQYF. The CDR3 DNA sequence: TGCAGTGCTAGAGATCCCCGAGCAGGGGGCGTAGATGCGCAGTATTTT.

The V and J genes are TRBV6-2 or TRBV6-3 and TRBJ1-2, with D possibly being TRBD1 (6 bases). V was cut by 3 bases and J by 7 bases, with 12 bases left in between. CDR1 MNHEY and CDR2 SVGEGT come from the germline V gene. CDR3 length equals 13 residues. CDR3 in amino acids: CASSYNRDCGYTF. CDR3 sequence (DNA): TGTGCCAGCAGTTATAACAGGGACTGTGGCTACACCTTC.

The genes are TRBV25-1 and TRBJ1-1, with unresolved D. The CDR3 extends over 13 amino acids. V dropped 4 bases and J dropped 4 bases, with 10 bases sitting between them. Germline V gene data show CDR1 as MGHDK and CDR2 as SYGVNS. CDR3 in amino acids: CASSVQTSTEAFF. The DNA of the CDR3 is TGTGCCAGCAGTGTCCAGACATCCACTGAAGCTTTCTTT.

This chain's CDR3 is CASSSTGTRIYNEQFF. DNA for the CDR3: TGTGCCAGCAGCTCCACCGGGACTAGGATCTACAATGAGCAGTTCTTC. This chain connects TRBV5-4 to TRBJ2-1; TRBD2 matches at 8 bases. V was pared by 3 bases and J by 3 bases, with 8 bases of the junction left unmatched. Per the germline V gene, CDR1 is SGHNT and CDR2 is YYREEE (reference sequence). The CDR3 is 16 amino acids.

The genes are TRBV7-2 and TRBJ2-7; either TRBD1 or TRBD2 may fit D (5 bases each). The germline V gene has CDR1 SGHTA and CDR2 FQGNSA. Trimming took off 5 bases at V and 3 bases at J, with 17 bases between the two ends. This CDR3 is built from 15 residues. CDR3 bases: TGTGCCAGCAGCCTCTCACTTGGGACGATCTACGAGCAGTACTTC. Translation: CASSLSLGTIYEQYF.

The J gene is TRBJ1-6, the V gene TRBV25-1; D remains ambiguous. The CDR3 spans 14 residues. Deletions cut 1 base from V and 7 bases from J, with 8 bases between. CDR1 and CDR2 from the germline V gene are MGHDK and SYGVNS. The DNA of the CDR3 is TGTGCCAGCAGTGAATTTTTTGGAAATTCACCCCTCCACTTT. Translating it yields CASSEFFGNSPLHF.

The sample holds a few counts of this clonotype. V usage is TRBV2 and J usage is TRBJ1-1; D not certain. Germline V lookup: CDR1 SNHLY, CDR2 FYNNEI. The CDR3 spans 13 residues. The ends were cut back, 4 bases at V and 2 bases at J, with 8 bases in the middle. The DNA for the CDR3 is TGTGCCAGCAGTGTCCAGATAAACACTGAAGCTTTCTTT. Protein sequence: CASSVQINTEAFF.

This clonotype occurred a few times. This chain links TRBV20-1 with TRBJ2-7, with D tentatively TRBD1 (5 bases). Trimming removed 2 bases from V and 3 bases from J, with 17 bases in between. The CDR3 totals 15 residues. Germline assignment: CDR1 DFQATT and CDR2 SNEGSKA (reference sequence). CDR3: CSARFSGRSFYEQYF. For the CDR3, the DNA is TGCAGTGCTAGATTCTCAGGGCGTAGTTTCTACGAGCAGTACTTC.

A few counts support this clonotype. The chain couples TRBV9 to TRBJ1-4, with TRBD1 identical over 7 bases. CDR3 length: 13 residues. V was pared by 3 bases and J by 7 bases, with 3 bases of the junction left unmatched. CDR1 and CDR2 from the germline V gene are SGDLS and YYNGEE. The CDR3 protein is CASSGNRGEKLFF. The CDR3 nucleotides are TGTGCCAGCAGCGGAAACAGGGGTGAAAAACTGTTTTTT. Drawing the rest from reference TRBV9 and TRBJ1-4, the complete variable domain is DSGVTQTPKHLITATGQRVTLRCSPRSGDLSVYWYQQSLDQGLQFLIQYYNGEERAKGNILERFSAQQFPDLHSELNLSSLELGDSALYFCASSGNRGEKLFFGSGTQLSVL.

The CDR3 DNA reads TGCAGTGCTAACCCAGTCTACCAAGATACGCAGTATTTT. This sequence encodes CSANPVYQDTQYF. The V and J genes are TRBV20-1 and TRBJ2-3; D is uncertain. Germline CDR1 is DFQATT and CDR2 is SNEGSKA (reference sequence). Trimming cost V 4 bases and J 5 bases, with 13 bases left between them. The CDR3 spans 13 residues.

On this clonotype: A single base separates this from a much larger clone, so it may be a read error. V and J are TRBV7-9 and TRBJ1-6, with D possibly being TRBD1 (6 bases). Germline V gives CDR1 SEHNR, CDR2 FQNEAQ (reference sequence). The CDR3 extends over 16 amino acids. The CDR3 loop reads CACSLHEAGARSPLHF. The CDR3 region has the DNA TGTGCCTGCAGCCTCCACGAGGCAGGGGCGAGGTCACCCCTCCACTTT.

The V and J genes are TRBV28 and TRBJ2-1; tentatively, D is TRBD1 (6 bases). CDR1 is MDHEN, CDR2 SYDVKM, per germline. The V and J ends lost 8 bases and 0 bases respectively, with 14 bases between them. The length of the CDR3 is 15 residues. The CDR3 DNA reads TGTGCCAGCGCTCCTCGGGACAACTCCTACAATGAGCAGTTCTTC. Translated: CASAPRDNSYNEQFF.

The chain links TRBV18 to TRBJ1-4; perhaps TRBD1 as D (5 bases). The ends were cut back, 4 bases at V and 5 bases at J, with 5 bases in the middle. Germline V gene sequence: CDR1 KGHSH, CDR2 LQKENI. This CDR3 comprises 12 residues. CDR3 DNA: TGTGCCAGCTCACAGGGGAATGAAAAACTGTTTTTT. Its protein is CASSQGNEKLFF.

This clonotype has just a few counts. V usage is TRBV30 and J usage is TRBJ2-5; D is unclear. Trimming took 6 bases from V and 5 from J, leaving 10 bases between them. The CDR3 covers 11 residues. Looked up from germline, CDR1 is GTSNPN and CDR2 is SVGIG (reference sequence). CDR3 coding DNA: TGTGCCTGCAGTCACCGGGAGACCCAGTACTTC. Protein product: CACSHRETQYF.

CDR3 sequence (DNA): TGCAGTGCTAGAGATGGGGGCAGGGGGAGCTACGAGCAGTACTTC. Translating it yields CSARDGGRGSYEQYF. The gene calls are TRBV20-1 and TRBJ2-7; 7 nucleotides line up with TRBD1. Germline V gene lookup returns CDR1 DFQATT and CDR2 SNEGSKA (reference sequence). V shed 0 bases and J 3 bases; nucleotides not matched to a gene: 8. The CDR3 consists of 15 residues.

As for this clonotype: The limits of the CDR3 on the DNA are not certain, so only TCRdb's listed CDR3 is given. The chain carries TRBV11-1 and TRBJ1-3; no DNA check was done on the table's D call, TRBD1. A total of 24 residues make up the CDR3, ends included. Per germline, CDR1 SGHAT and CDR2 FQDESV (reference sequence). CDR3 protein: CASSSHDIQGVRAEAFFGQGTIYF.

V is TRBV4-2 and J is TRBJ2-7; TRBD2 matches 7 bases. The J segment lost 7 bases and the V segment lost 0 bases, leaving 9 bases of the junction unmatched. CDR3 length: 15 residues. Germline CDR1 and CDR2: LGHNA and YNFKEQ. CDR3 region: CASSQEVGAGREQYF. CDR3 nucleotide sequence: TGTGCCAGCAGCCAAGAGGTTGGAGCGGGAAGGGAGCAGTACTTC.

The chain joins TRBV6-6 to TRBJ2-1; 11 bases agree with TRBD2. The CDR3 loop spans 17 amino acids. The germline gives CDR1 MNHNY, CDR2 SVGAGI (reference sequence). J was trimmed by 4 bases and V by 2 bases; bases with no gene match: 7. The CDR3 region has the DNA TGTGCCAGCAGTTACCTTAGCGGGAGGGCCGGTTACAATGAGCAGTTCTTC. Its protein is CASSYLSGRAGYNEQFF.

V is TRBV7-2 and J is TRBJ2-2, with unresolved D. V was shortened by 2 bases and J by 1 base, with 5 bases between the two germline ends. Germline CDR1 is SGHTA and CDR2 is FQGNSA. The CDR3 totals 14 residues. The CDR3 bases are TGTGCCAGCAGCTTAAACGGGAACACCGGGGAGCTGTTTTTT. This translates into CASSLNGNTGELFF.

This chain uses TRBV5-1 with TRBJ2-1; 11 positions match TRBD2. The V segment lost 1 base and the J segment 4 bases; nucleotides outside the gene matches: 1. The CDR3 has 15 amino acids. CDR1 and CDR2 (germline): SGHRS, YFSETQ. This CDR3 is CASSLPSGGYNEQFF. In DNA, the CDR3 is TGCGCCAGCAGCTTGCCTAGCGGGGGGTACAATGAGCAGTTCTTC.

This clonotype was observed a handful of times. This rearrangement joins TRBV25-1 to TRBJ1-4; D remains ambiguous. The length of the CDR3 is 13 residues. Germline CDR1 reads MGHDK; CDR2 reads SYGVNS. With 2 bases removed from V and 7 bases from J, the gap between germline ends came to 8 bases. For the CDR3, the DNA is TGTGCCAGCAGTGAACCCCAGCCTGAAAAACTGTTTTTT. It translates to CASSEPQPEKLFF. Together with reference TRBV25-1 and TRBJ1-4, the CDR3 gives the full variable domain: EADIYQTPRYLVIGTGKKITLECSQTMGHDKMYWYQQDPGMELHLIHYSYGVNSTEKGDLSSESTVSRIRTEHFPLTLESARPSHTSQYLCASSEPQPEKLFFGSGTQLSVL.

This clonotype was recorded a few times. V usage is TRBV5-4 and J usage is TRBJ2-3; 12 bases map to TRBD2. After removal of 0 bases from V and 4 bases from J, the junction contained 6 bases not matched to a gene. CDR3 length: 17 amino acids. CDR1 is SGHNT, CDR2 YYREEE, per germline (reference sequence). The CDR3 nucleotides read TGTGCCAGCAGCTTGGGCCTAGCGGGAGGGTACTCAGATACGCAGTATTTT. Its translation is CASSLGLAGGYSDTQYF.

A few counts support this clonotype. This chain links TRBV4-2 with TRBJ2-4; D might be TRBD1 (7 bases). Germline V gene lookup returns CDR1 LGHNA and CDR2 YNFKEQ. The CDR3 loop spans 14 amino acids. V was shortened by 2 bases and J by 9 bases, with 14 bases between the two germline ends. CDR3 coding DNA: TGTGCCAGCAGCCAATGGCAGGGGGGTGGCATTCAGTACTTC. Amino acids: CASSQWQGGGIQYF.

The CDR3 loop reads CASSLGLSNEKLFF. CDR3 bases: TGTGCCAGCAGCTTAGGACTCTCTAATGAAAAACTGTTTTTT. The chain combines TRBV7-2 with TRBJ1-4; no reliable D call. Germline V gene sequence: CDR1 SGHTA, CDR2 FQGNSA. The CDR3 loop spans 14 amino acids. V lost 1 base, J lost 3 bases, and 6 bases lay in between.

The sample holds one count of this clonotype. The rearrangement links TRBV27 to TRBJ1-5; 7 positions agree with TRBD1. Germline lookup yields CDR1 MNHEY and CDR2 SMNVEV (reference sequence). CDR3 length: 13 amino acids. The junction had 7 bases not matched to a gene; V was cut back by 5 bases and J by 9 bases. CDR3 DNA sequence: TGTGCCAGCAGTGGCCCAGGGGGGCGGCCCCAGCATTTT. Protein sequence: CASSGPGGRPQHF.

This clonotype has more than one count but fewer than ten. The CDR3 DNA reads as TGCAGTGCTAGAGATGTACAGCAAGAGACCCAGTACTTC. Amino acid sequence: CSARDVQQETQYF. The rearrangement uses TRBV20-1 and TRBJ2-5; no reliable D call. The V end was cut by 0 bases, the J end by 2 bases, with 7 bases between. Germline CDR1 reads DFQATT; CDR2 reads SNEGSKA (reference sequence). The CDR3 spans 13 residues.

This clonotype turned up a few times. The gene calls are TRBV12-3 or TRBV12-4 and TRBJ2-7; D gene ambiguous. V shed 4 bases and J shed 2 bases, with 21 bases lying between them. CDR3 length equals 17 residues. The chain's CDR3 is CASSWPPGSDMTYEQYF. Here the CDR3 DNA reads TGTGCCAGCAGTTGGCCGCCGGGCTCCGACATGACCTACGAGCAGTACTTC.